A selection of T cell receptor beta chains follows, all from one sample in a study of blood T cell repertoires in COVID-19. Assay used: immunoSEQ multiplex PCR; TCRdb lists only in-frame clones, some missing. The data contain 130,000 or so clones, roughly four fifths of them seen just once; the ten biggest clones take up 10% to 14%. The sequencing input was peripheral blood. All receptors derive from a human donor in a cohort sampled during active COVID-19. CDR3s include the opening cysteine and the closing phenylalanine or tryptophan. A D gene is named only where the DNA matches it firmly. Where a row states a size, it is once, few, many or the class of an expanded clone; other rows omit it.

J: TRBJ2-3
size: few
V: TRBV5-1
length: 15
D: NA
DNA: TGCGCCAGCAGCCCCTTTACAGATAGCACAGATACGCAGTATTTT
CDR3: CASSPFTDSTDTQYF

J: TRBJ2-7
size: NA
V: TRBV2
length: 13
D: NA
DNA: TGTGCCAGCAGATTCGGGGGCTCCTACGAGCAGTACTTC
CDR3: CASRFGGSYEQYF

J: TRBJ2-7
size: NA
V: TRBV2
length: 15
D: NA
DNA: TGTGCCAGCAGTCCGAAGGATCGAGGATCCTACGAGCAGTACTTC
CDR3: CASSPKDRGSYEQYF

J: TRBJ1-4
size: few
V: TRBV5-6
length: 16
D: TRBD1
DNA: TGTGCCAGCAGCTCAGCTTTGGGACAGGGGAGCGAAAAACTGTTTTTT
CDR3: CASSSALGQGSEKLFF

J: TRBJ2-3
size: medium-sized
V: TRBV9
length: 16
D: NA
DNA: TGTGCCAGCAGCGTAGAGCACGGGGAAAATCGGGATACGCAGTATTTT
CDR3: CASSVEHGENRDTQYF

J: TRBJ2-1
size: few
V: TRBV5-1
length: 12
D: NA
DNA: TGCGCCAGCAGCTTAGACTATGGGGAGCAGTTCTTC
CDR3: CASSLDYGEQFF

J: TRBJ1-2
size: NA
V: TRBV27
length: 15
D: NA
DNA: TGTGCCAGCAGTACGGACCCAGGGCCTAACTATGGCTACACCTTC
CDR3: CASSTDPGPNYGYTF

J: TRBJ2-3
size: NA
V: TRBV3-1/TRBV3-2
length: 18
D: TRBD2
DNA: TGTGCCAGCAGACCGAGACTAGCGGGGGGGGGACGCGGAGATACGCAGTATTTT
CDR3: CASRPRLAGGGRGDTQYF

J: TRBJ1-3
size: many
V: TRBV15
length: 18
D: TRBD1
DNA: TGTGCCACCAGCAGAGAGATCAGGACAGGCCGTTCTGGAAACACCATATATTTT
CDR3: CATSREIRTGRSGNTIYF

J: TRBJ2-3
size: NA
V: TRBV3-1/TRBV3-2
length: 14
D: TRBD2
DNA: TGTGCCAGCGAGGGCGGGGGTAGCACAGATACGCAGTATTTT
CDR3: CASEGGGSTDTQYF

J: TRBJ1-5
size: once
V: TRBV19
length: 13
D: TRBD1
DNA: TGTGCCAGTAGTCCGGACAGGGGCCAGCCCCAGCATTTT
CDR3: CASSPDRGQPQHF

J: TRBJ2-1
size: NA
V: TRBV10-3
length: 13
D: NA
DNA: TGTGCCATCAGCGAGGACAGCTGGGGTGAGCAGTTCTTC
CDR3: CAISEDSWGEQFF

J: TRBJ1-4
size: NA
V: TRBV9
length: 15
D: TRBD1
DNA: TGTGCCAGCAGCTCCAGGGGGACCCCCACTGAAAAACTGTTTTTT
CDR3: CASSSRGTPTEKLFF

J: TRBJ2-7
size: once
V: TRBV5-1
length: 17
D: TRBD2
DNA: TGCGCCAGCAGCTTGGATGTTCCAAGCGGGGCCTCCTACGAGCAGTACTTC
CDR3: CASSLDVPSGASYEQYF

J: TRBJ2-7
size: NA
V: TRBV9
length: 12
D: NA
DNA: TGTGCCAGCAGCCCGAGCGAGAACGAGCAGTACTTC
CDR3: CASSPSENEQYF

J: TRBJ1-2
size: NA
V: TRBV19
length: 16
D: TRBD1
DNA: TGTGCCAGTAACATATCTCCCCGGGACAGTAACTATGGCTACACCTTC
CDR3: CASNISPRDSNYGYTF

J: TRBJ2-3
size: NA
V: TRBV2
length: 13
D: NA
DNA: TGTGTCTCCCGGGACACGTACACAGATACGCAGTATTTT
CDR3: CVSRDTYTDTQYF